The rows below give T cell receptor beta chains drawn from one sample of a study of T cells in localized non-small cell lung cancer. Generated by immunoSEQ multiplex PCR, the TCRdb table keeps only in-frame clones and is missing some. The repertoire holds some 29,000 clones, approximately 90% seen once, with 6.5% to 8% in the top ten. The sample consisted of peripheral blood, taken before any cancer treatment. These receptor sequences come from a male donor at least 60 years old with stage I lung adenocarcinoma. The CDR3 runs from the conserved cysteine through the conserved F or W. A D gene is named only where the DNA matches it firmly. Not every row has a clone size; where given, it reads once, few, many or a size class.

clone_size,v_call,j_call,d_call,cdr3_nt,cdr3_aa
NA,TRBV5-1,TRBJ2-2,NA,TGCGCCAGCAGCCTACTGACAGACACCGGGGAGCTGTTTTTT,CASSLLTDTGELFF
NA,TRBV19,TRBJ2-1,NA,TGTGCCAGTCATGGCCTTAGCTCCTACAATGAGCAGTTCTTC,CASHGLSSYNEQFF
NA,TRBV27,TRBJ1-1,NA,TGTGCCAGCAGTCAATGGGGGAACACTGAAGCTTTCTTT,CASSQWGNTEAFF
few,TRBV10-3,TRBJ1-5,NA,TGTGCCATCAGTGAGTCTACTGAAAACAATCAGCCCCAGCATTTT,CAISESTENNQPQHF
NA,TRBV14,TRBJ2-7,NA,TGTGCCAGCAGCCAAGGCAGATCTCTCTACGAGCAGTACTTC,CASSQGRSLYEQYF
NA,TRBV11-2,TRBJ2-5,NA,TGTGCCAGCAGCTTATCGGCAGGGGAACGGGAGACCCAGTACTTC,CASSLSAGERETQYF
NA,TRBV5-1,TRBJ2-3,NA,NA,CASSSSSVDSTDTQYF
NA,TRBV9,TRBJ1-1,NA,TGTGCCAGCAGCGTAGGGCAGCGGAACACTGAAGCTTTCTTT,CASSVGQRNTEAFF
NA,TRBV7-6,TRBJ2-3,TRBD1,TGTGCCAGCAGCCAAATACAGGGGTTGGGGGCAGATACGCAGTATTTT,CASSQIQGLGADTQYF
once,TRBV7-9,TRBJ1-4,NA,TGTGCCAGCGGAATGGACCCCACAGAAAAACTGTTTTTT,CASGMDPTEKLFF
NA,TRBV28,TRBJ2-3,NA,TGTGCCAGCAGACCCGGAGGCCCCCCCGCAGATACGCAGTATTTT,CASRPGGPPADTQYF
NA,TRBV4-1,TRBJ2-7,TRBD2,TGCGCCAGCAGCCGAGAGATAGCGGGGACCTCCTACGAGCAGTACTTC,CASSREIAGTSYEQYF
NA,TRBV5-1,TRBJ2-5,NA,TGCGCCAGCAGCCTTAGCGGCAGAAGTCAAGAGACCCAGTACTTC,CASSLSGRSQETQYF
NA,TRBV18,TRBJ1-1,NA,TGTGCCAGCTCACCAGCAGAGATAGTGAACACTGAAGCTTTCTTT,CASSPAEIVNTEAFF
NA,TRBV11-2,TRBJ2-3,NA,TGTGCCAGCAGCTTAAACGGCGGGGGCCTTAGCACAGATACGCAGTATTTT,CASSLNGGGLSTDTQYF
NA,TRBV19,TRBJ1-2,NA,TGTGCCAGTTCCCTTCCAGCTGACAGTCCTTCCACCTTC,CASSLPADSPSTF
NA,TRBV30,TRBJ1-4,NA,TGTGCCTGGAGTGTACCCCCAGGGAAGGAAAAACTGTTTTTT,CAWSVPPGKEKLFF
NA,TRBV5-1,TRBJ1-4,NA,TGCGCCAGCAGCCAACAGAGTCCGAATGAAAAACTGTTTTTT,CASSQQSPNEKLFF
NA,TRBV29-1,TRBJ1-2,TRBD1,TGCAGCGCCACCCCGCAGGGGGCTTATGGCTACACCTTC,CSATPQGAYGYTF
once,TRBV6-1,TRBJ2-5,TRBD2,TGTGCCAGCAGTGAAGGGCTTAGCGGGGGACAAGAGACCCAGTACTTC,CASSEGLSGGQETQYF
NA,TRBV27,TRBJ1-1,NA,TGTGCCAGCAGTTTAAAATCCCGTTTCGACGACACTGAAGCTTTCTTT,CASSLKSRFDDTEAFF
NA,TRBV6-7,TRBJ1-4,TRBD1,TGTGCCAGCAGTTACCCCCCGGGACAGGGGTCTAAAAAACTGTTTTTT,CASSYPPGQGSKKLFF
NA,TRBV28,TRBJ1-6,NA,TGTGCCAGCAGCCCCATACTGGATAATTCACCCCTCCACTTT,CASSPILDNSPLHF
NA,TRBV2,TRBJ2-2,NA,TGTGCCAGCAGTTTGACCGGGAACACCGGGGAGCTGTTTTTT,CASSLTGNTGELFF
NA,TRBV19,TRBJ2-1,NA,TGTGCCAGTAGTACGATTACAGGGACCCCCTACAATGAGCAGTTCTTC,CASSTITGTPYNEQFF